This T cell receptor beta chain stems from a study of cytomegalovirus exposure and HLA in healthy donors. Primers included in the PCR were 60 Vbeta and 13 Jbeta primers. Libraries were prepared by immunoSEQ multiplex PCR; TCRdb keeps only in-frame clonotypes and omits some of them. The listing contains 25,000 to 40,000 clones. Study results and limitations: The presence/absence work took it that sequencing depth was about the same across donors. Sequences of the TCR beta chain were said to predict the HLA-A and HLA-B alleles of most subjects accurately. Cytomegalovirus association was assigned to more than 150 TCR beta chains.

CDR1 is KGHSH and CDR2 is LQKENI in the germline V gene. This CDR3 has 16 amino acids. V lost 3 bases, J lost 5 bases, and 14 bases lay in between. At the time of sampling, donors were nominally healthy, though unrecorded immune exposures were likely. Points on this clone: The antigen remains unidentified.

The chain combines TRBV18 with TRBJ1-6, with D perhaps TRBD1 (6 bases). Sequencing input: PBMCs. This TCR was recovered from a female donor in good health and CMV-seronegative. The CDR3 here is CASSPEQGWNNSPLHF. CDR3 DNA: TGTGCCAGCTCACCGGAACAGGGTTGGAATAATTCACCCCTCCACTTT.